The clone carrying this T cell receptor (beta chain) was seen a handful of times. This sample was included in a study of blood T cells in healthy people across ages. Total RNA, at least 5 micrograms per sample, was extracted from PBMCs. The second PCR ran about 6 to 11 cycles with a sample-barcoded 5' primer and J-beta primers. Every cDNA molecule carried a tag from a template-switch adaptor bearing 12 random nucleotides. In TCRdb, the 5' RACE reads were re-called with MiXCR into one record per CDR3 protein. This table holds about a million distinct CDR3 sequences, 40% to 60% found once. The sample comprised blood. This sequence was found in a man aged 30 to 39 in good health.

The CDR3 loop reads CASLKVEEQYF. The CDR3 DNA sequence: TGCGCCAGCCTTAAAGTCGAGGAGCAGTACTTC. The rearrangement uses TRBV5-1 and TRBJ2-7; no firm D call. This CDR3 is 11 amino acids long. V was shortened by 7 bases and J by 7 bases, with 12 bases between the two germline ends. Germline-derived CDR1 and CDR2 are SGHRS and YFSETQ.